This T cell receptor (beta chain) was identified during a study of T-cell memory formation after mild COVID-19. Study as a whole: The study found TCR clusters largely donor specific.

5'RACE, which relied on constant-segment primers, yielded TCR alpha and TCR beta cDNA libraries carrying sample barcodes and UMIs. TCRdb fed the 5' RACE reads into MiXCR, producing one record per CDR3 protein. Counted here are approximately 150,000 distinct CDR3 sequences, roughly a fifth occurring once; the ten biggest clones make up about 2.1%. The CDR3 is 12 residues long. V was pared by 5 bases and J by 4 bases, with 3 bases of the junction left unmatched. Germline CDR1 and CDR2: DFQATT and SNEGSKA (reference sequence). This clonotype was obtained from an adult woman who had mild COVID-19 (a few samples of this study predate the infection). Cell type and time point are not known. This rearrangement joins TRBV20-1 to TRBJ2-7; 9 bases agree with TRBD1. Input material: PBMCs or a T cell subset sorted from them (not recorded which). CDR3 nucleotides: TGCAGTGCTGGACAGGGGAGGTACGAGCAGTACTTC. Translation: CSAGQGRYEQYF.